Listed below are T cell receptor beta chains from one sample, sequenced in a study of shared clonotypes between healthy human individuals. The protocol was immunoSEQ multiplex PCR, while the TCRdb copy is restricted to in-frame clones and leaves out a portion. Seen here are around 2.1 million clones, more than 85% observed once, and the top ten hold under 2%. The sequencing sample was made of naive CD8+ T cells from PBMCs. These TCRs come from a man younger than 35 in good health. Some clones in this sample may be carry-over from other donors' samples. Both conserved end residues are part of each CDR3. The order of the fields is D gene, clone size, J gene, V gene, CDR3 DNA, CDR3 protein. A D gene is named only where the DNA matches it firmly. The size of a clone is reported for some rows only, either as once, few or many, or as a class for expanded clones.

d_gene: NA
abundance: NA
j_gene: TRBJ2-5
v_gene: TRBV7-9
CDR3nt: TGTGCCAGCAGCCTCGGCACGGCGTACCAAGAGACCCAGTACTTC
CDR3aa: CASSLGTAYQETQYF

d_gene: TRBD2
abundance: NA
j_gene: TRBJ2-5
v_gene: TRBV9
CDR3nt: TGTGCCAGCACCTCCTCGGGGGGGTACCAAGAGACCCAGTACTTC
CDR3aa: CASTSSGGYQETQYF

d_gene: NA
abundance: once
j_gene: TRBJ1-4
v_gene: TRBV27
CDR3nt: TGTGCCAGCAGGGACAGTGGTTCCGGTAATGAAAAACTGTTTTTT
CDR3aa: CASRDSGSGNEKLFF

d_gene: TRBD1
abundance: NA
j_gene: TRBJ1-5
v_gene: TRBV28
CDR3nt: TGTGCCAGCAACAAACGGACAGGGGGACGTTATAGCAATCAGCCCCAGCATTTT
CDR3aa: CASNKRTGGRYSNQPQHF

d_gene: NA
abundance: NA
j_gene: TRBJ1-1
v_gene: TRBV28
CDR3nt: TGTGCCAGCAGTTTAGGCGCAGGGGTAATTTATACTGAAGCTTTCTTT
CDR3aa: CASSLGAGVIYTEAFF

d_gene: NA
abundance: NA
j_gene: TRBJ2-7
v_gene: TRBV14
CDR3nt: TGTGCCAGCAGCCCTGGGACTGGCTTGGACTACGAGCAGTACTTC
CDR3aa: CASSPGTGLDYEQYF

d_gene: NA
abundance: NA
j_gene: TRBJ2-1
v_gene: TRBV7-8
CDR3nt: TGTGCCAGCAGCTTTAGGGTGAACACCTACAATGAGCAGTTCTTC
CDR3aa: CASSFRVNTYNEQFF

d_gene: NA
abundance: NA
j_gene: TRBJ1-1
v_gene: TRBV15
CDR3nt: TGTGCCACCAGCAGAGATCGGGTTTTCTTT
CDR3aa: CATSRDRVFF

d_gene: NA
abundance: NA
j_gene: TRBJ2-3
v_gene: TRBV28
CDR3nt: TGTGCCAGCAGTTTTGGGCGGACCGATACGCAGTATTTT
CDR3aa: CASSFGRTDTQYF

d_gene: NA
abundance: NA
j_gene: TRBJ2-6
v_gene: TRBV19
CDR3nt: TGTGCCAGTAGTATATTTGGGTTAAGCTCTGGGGCCAACGTCCTGACTTTC
CDR3aa: CASSIFGLSSGANVLTF

d_gene: TRBD1
abundance: NA
j_gene: TRBJ1-2
v_gene: TRBV7-9
CDR3nt: TGTGCCAGCAGCCCCGGGACAGGGAAATATGGCTACACCTTC
CDR3aa: CASSPGTGKYGYTF

d_gene: NA
abundance: NA
j_gene: TRBJ1-1
v_gene: TRBV9
CDR3nt: TGTGCCAGCAGCGTAGTAGGGGGAAGGAACACTGAAGCTTTCTTT
CDR3aa: CASSVVGGRNTEAFF

d_gene: TRBD1
abundance: NA
j_gene: TRBJ1-5
v_gene: TRBV19
CDR3nt: TGTGCCAGTAGTATGGACAGGGGGCAGCGTCAGCCCCAGCATTTT
CDR3aa: CASSMDRGQRQPQHF

d_gene: NA
abundance: NA
j_gene: TRBJ2-4
v_gene: TRBV5-1
CDR3nt: TGCGCCAGCAGGCCCCTCAGGGAGGACATTCAGTACTTC
CDR3aa: CASRPLREDIQYF

d_gene: TRBD1
abundance: NA
j_gene: TRBJ1-5
v_gene: TRBV4-1
CDR3nt: TGCGCCAGCAGTAGATCTTATTGGGACAGAGGAAATCAGCCCCAGCATTTT
CDR3aa: CASSRSYWDRGNQPQHF

d_gene: NA
abundance: NA
j_gene: TRBJ1-5
v_gene: TRBV29-1
CDR3nt: TGCAGCGTTGCCGAGGGGTTAAGGGGGCAGCCCCAGCATTTT
CDR3aa: CSVAEGLRGQPQHF

d_gene: NA
abundance: NA
j_gene: TRBJ2-5
v_gene: TRBV7-9
CDR3nt: TGTGCCAGCAGCTTCCCGATAGTGGGAGAGACCCAGTACTTC
CDR3aa: CASSFPIVGETQYF

d_gene: TRBD1
abundance: NA
j_gene: TRBJ1-1
v_gene: TRBV27
CDR3nt: TGTGCCAGCAGTCTACAGGGGTGGGACACTGAAGCTTTCTTT
CDR3aa: CASSLQGWDTEAFF

d_gene: TRBD1
abundance: NA
j_gene: TRBJ2-5
v_gene: TRBV30
CDR3nt: TGTGCCTGTTGGAGGCTTCAGGGGGAAGAGACCCAGTACTTC
CDR3aa: CACWRLQGEETQYF

d_gene: TRBD1
abundance: NA
j_gene: TRBJ2-7
v_gene: TRBV7-9
CDR3nt: TGTGCCAGCAGATCAGGGACAGGGGTTGAGCAGTACTTC
CDR3aa: CASRSGTGVEQYF

d_gene: NA
abundance: NA
j_gene: TRBJ2-4
v_gene: TRBV9
CDR3nt: TGTGCCAGCAGCTCCGACATTAACATTCAGTACTTC
CDR3aa: CASSSDINIQYF

d_gene: TRBD2
abundance: NA
j_gene: TRBJ2-1
v_gene: TRBV2
CDR3nt: TGTGCCAGCAGTGTATTAGGTGAGACTAGCGGCTACAATGAGCAGTTCTTC
CDR3aa: CASSVLGETSGYNEQFF

d_gene: TRBD1
abundance: NA
j_gene: TRBJ1-2
v_gene: TRBV14
CDR3nt: TGTGCCAGCAGCCAAGATCAGGGGGCGGCCCTCTGGGGCTACACCTTC
CDR3aa: CASSQDQGAALWGYTF

d_gene: NA
abundance: NA
j_gene: TRBJ2-1
v_gene: TRBV5-1
CDR3nt: TGCGCCAGCAGCTTGGAAGGGCGGCCAGGCTACAATGAGCAGTTCTTC
CDR3aa: CASSLEGRPGYNEQFF

d_gene: NA
abundance: NA
j_gene: TRBJ2-5
v_gene: TRBV11-2
CDR3nt: TGTGCCAGCAGCTTAGTGGGCATCTCAGAGACCCAGTACTTC
CDR3aa: CASSLVGISETQYF

d_gene: NA
abundance: NA
j_gene: TRBJ2-2
v_gene: TRBV28
CDR3nt: TGTGCCAGCAGTTTAAGGTTGGGGGAGGCCGGGGAGCTGTTTTTT
CDR3aa: CASSLRLGEAGELFF

d_gene: NA
abundance: NA
j_gene: TRBJ1-3
v_gene: TRBV7-8
CDR3nt: TGTGCCAGCAGCACGCCTCAGGGGTCTTCAAGAAACACCATATATTTT
CDR3aa: CASSTPQGSSRNTIYF

d_gene: NA
abundance: NA
j_gene: TRBJ2-7
v_gene: TRBV4-1
CDR3nt: TGCGCCAGCAGCCAAGATCGGCAGGGTGGGACCTACGAGCAGTACTTC
CDR3aa: CASSQDRQGGTYEQYF

d_gene: NA
abundance: once
j_gene: TRBJ2-1
v_gene: TRBV11-2
CDR3nt: TGTGCCAGCAGCCACTACGACAGATCGAGCTCCTACAATGAGCAGTTCTTC
CDR3aa: CASSHYDRSSSYNEQFF

d_gene: NA
abundance: NA
j_gene: TRBJ2-5
v_gene: TRBV5-1
CDR3nt: TGCGCCAGCAGCTTGGAAGCCAGGGACGCAGAGACCCAGTACTTC
CDR3aa: CASSLEARDAETQYF

d_gene: NA
abundance: NA
j_gene: TRBJ2-6
v_gene: TRBV5-1
CDR3nt: TGCGCCAGACTTAGGACAGTTCCTAGCTCTGGGGCCAACGTCCTGACTTTC
CDR3aa: CARLRTVPSSGANVLTF

d_gene: TRBD2
abundance: NA
j_gene: TRBJ2-1
v_gene: TRBV6-4
CDR3nt: TGTGCCAGCAGTGAGGCGCCGGGACTAGCGTTCAATGAGCAGTTCTTC
CDR3aa: CASSEAPGLAFNEQFF

d_gene: NA
abundance: NA
j_gene: TRBJ2-1
v_gene: TRBV2
CDR3nt: TGTGCCAGCAGTGCATTCGGCGGCACCTCCTACAATGAGCAGTTCTTC
CDR3aa: CASSAFGGTSYNEQFF

d_gene: TRBD1
abundance: NA
j_gene: TRBJ2-1
v_gene: TRBV27
CDR3nt: TGTGCCAGCAGTCCTTGGGACAGGGGGTGGAATGAGCAGTTCTTC
CDR3aa: CASSPWDRGWNEQFF

d_gene: TRBD2
abundance: NA
j_gene: TRBJ2-1
v_gene: TRBV4-2
CDR3nt: TGTGCCAGCAGCCAGGCCAGCGGGAGGGTTTCCAATGAGCAGTTCTTC
CDR3aa: CASSQASGRVSNEQFF

d_gene: NA
abundance: NA
j_gene: TRBJ2-5
v_gene: TRBV9
CDR3nt: TGTGCCAGCAGTCTAACCGGGACGCACAAAGAGACCCAGTACTTC
CDR3aa: CASSLTGTHKETQYF

d_gene: TRBD1
abundance: NA
j_gene: TRBJ2-7
v_gene: TRBV7-9
CDR3nt: TGTGCCAGCAGCAGGACAGGGGCCTACGAGCAGTACTTC
CDR3aa: CASSRTGAYEQYF

d_gene: NA
abundance: NA
j_gene: TRBJ2-2
v_gene: TRBV10-3
CDR3nt: TGTGCCATCAGTGAGTCCGGGGGGACAGTGAACACCGGGGAGCTGTTTTTT
CDR3aa: CAISESGGTVNTGELFF

d_gene: TRBD2
abundance: NA
j_gene: TRBJ2-7
v_gene: TRBV4-3
CDR3nt: TGCGCCAGCAGCCAAGTGAGGACAGGGACGGGACTAGCGGGGTCCTACGAGCAGTACTTC
CDR3aa: CASSQVRTGTGLAGSYEQYF

d_gene: NA
abundance: NA
j_gene: TRBJ1-1
v_gene: TRBV28
CDR3nt: TGTGCCAGCAGTTCGGGGATGAACACTGAAGCTTTCTTT
CDR3aa: CASSSGMNTEAFF

d_gene: NA
abundance: NA
j_gene: TRBJ1-2
v_gene: TRBV20-1
CDR3nt: TGCAGTGCTAGGCCCGTGGGAGACTACACCTTC
CDR3aa: CSARPVGDYTF

d_gene: NA
abundance: NA
j_gene: TRBJ1-1
v_gene: TRBV19
CDR3nt: TGTGCCAGTATGACGGGCCCAGACACTGAAGCTTTCTTT
CDR3aa: CASMTGPDTEAFF

d_gene: NA
abundance: NA
j_gene: TRBJ2-2
v_gene: TRBV14
CDR3nt: TGTGCCAGCAGCCAAGAAAGGGCCAGGATGAACACCGGGGAGCTGTTTTTT
CDR3aa: CASSQERARMNTGELFF

d_gene: TRBD1
abundance: NA
j_gene: TRBJ2-7
v_gene: TRBV6-1
CDR3nt: TGTGCCAGCAGTGTTTTTCTGGGACAGGGGGCCTACGAGCAGTACTTC
CDR3aa: CASSVFLGQGAYEQYF

d_gene: NA
abundance: NA
j_gene: TRBJ2-7
v_gene: TRBV27
CDR3nt: TGTGCCAGCAGTCCGGGTTTAGGGCCCTACGAGCAGTACTTC
CDR3aa: CASSPGLGPYEQYF

d_gene: NA
abundance: NA
j_gene: TRBJ2-1
v_gene: TRBV13
CDR3nt: TGTGCCAGCAGCTTAAAGGGGTCGGTAAGTTTGCACAATGAGCAGTTCTTC
CDR3aa: CASSLKGSVSLHNEQFF

d_gene: NA
abundance: NA
j_gene: TRBJ2-1
v_gene: TRBV5-6
CDR3nt: TGTGCCAGCAGCTTAGCTGGGCTCAATGAGCAGTTCTTC
CDR3aa: CASSLAGLNEQFF

d_gene: TRBD2
abundance: NA
j_gene: TRBJ2-7
v_gene: TRBV7-8
CDR3nt: TGTGCCAGCAGCTTACCTAGCGGGGCCTACGAGCAGTACTTC
CDR3aa: CASSLPSGAYEQYF

d_gene: NA
abundance: NA
j_gene: TRBJ2-7
v_gene: TRBV7-2
CDR3nt: TGTGCCAGCAGCTTACTGGGGTCCTACGAGCAGTACTTC
CDR3aa: CASSLLGSYEQYF

d_gene: NA
abundance: NA
j_gene: TRBJ1-2
v_gene: TRBV6-1
CDR3nt: TGTGCCAGCAGTGTCCAACTTCGCCGGGGCTACACCTTC
CDR3aa: CASSVQLRRGYTF

d_gene: TRBD1
abundance: NA
j_gene: TRBJ1-5
v_gene: TRBV28
CDR3nt: TGTGCCATACAACAGGGGCTCGTCAGCAATCAGCCCCAGCATTTT
CDR3aa: CAIQQGLVSNQPQHF

d_gene: TRBD1
abundance: NA
j_gene: TRBJ2-1
v_gene: TRBV27
CDR3nt: TGTGCCAGCGGAACTGACAGGGTGGGTATGAGTGAGCAGTTCTTC
CDR3aa: CASGTDRVGMSEQFF

d_gene: TRBD2
abundance: NA
j_gene: TRBJ2-3
v_gene: TRBV27
CDR3nt: TGTGCCAGCAGTTTAGGGTGGGCGGGAGTTGGCACAGATACGCAGTATTTT
CDR3aa: CASSLGWAGVGTDTQYF

d_gene: TRBD1
abundance: NA
j_gene: TRBJ2-1
v_gene: TRBV27
CDR3nt: TGTGCCAGCAGTTTATCGCCCGTCAGTACCGGGACAGGGGGTCAGCAGTTCTTC
CDR3aa: CASSLSPVSTGTGGQQFF